The source of this T cell receptor (beta chain) is a study of blood T cell repertoires in COVID-19. Study-wide context: Samples came from the United States, Italy and Spain, spanning acute and convalescent COVID-19. Sample material is recorded as cDNA or gDNA derived from T cells, B-cell-depleted T cells, or PBMCs.

Per the original methods: Reference gene primer amplification gave estimated nucleated cell counts. The table came from immunoSEQ multiplex PCR; TCRdb's copy has only in-frame clones and leaves some out. V, J and clone size derive from that table, while D and trimming were established from the DNA sequence. The top ten hold approximately 4% of the sample, which has some 130,000 clones, about 90% seen once. Trimming stripped 7 bases from V and 4 bases from J, with 13 bases between. The CDR3 loop spans 12 amino acids. The germline CDR1 and CDR2 sequences are SQVTM and ANQGSEA. Specimen: peripheral blood. The V call is TRBV29-1, the J call TRBJ1-2; possibly TRBD1 for D (6 bases). The sequence derives from a woman between 55 and 75 years old with acute or convalescent COVID-19. CDR3 sequence: CSATDSSYGYTF. The CDR3, as DNA: TGCAGCGCTACGGACAGTTCCTATGGCTACACCTTC.